This T cell receptor (beta chain) was obtained from a study of T cell changes during pregnancy in multiple sclerosis. Repertoires were generated with immunoSEQ multiplex PCR, while TCRdb's copy carries only in-frame clones and drops some. This sample has roughly 40,000 clones, with almost 95% found just once. The trim removed 0 bases at V and 5 bases at J, leaving 9 bases unmatched. The CDR3 is made up of 17 amino acids. Germline-derived CDR1 and CDR2 are SGHNT and YENEEA. Sample: CD4+ T cells from peripheral blood mononuclear cells, taken before pregnancy. The clonotype comes from a female donor with multiple sclerosis, enrolled in a pregnancy study. The chain couples TRBV11-3 to TRBJ2-2; TRBD1 matches at 7 bases. The CDR3 bases are TGTGCCAGCAGCTTAGATGGTTGGGCAGGGGGAACCGGGGAGCTGTTTTTT. It encodes CASSLDGWAGGTGELFF.